This T cell receptor beta chain was sequenced during a study of regulatory T cells in long-lasting Graves disease. Study outcomes and limitations: Small sample size may have lowered accuracy.

Germline-derived CDR1 and CDR2 are SNHLY and FYNNEI. Trimming stripped 8 bases from V and 11 bases from J, with 15 bases between. This CDR3 comprises 11 residues. CDR3-region Arm-PCR and iRepertoire HTBI primers produced the TCR beta libraries. TCRdb ran MiXCR on the multiplex PCR reads and lists one entry per CDR3 protein. Of 650,000 to 850,000 distinct CDR3 sequences in the sample, about 32% were seen once. This clonotype was counted at least ten times. Its antigen is not identified. Time point defined: persistent/refractory GD, antithyroid drugs over 5 years with positive TRAb. The TCR library was made from RNA extracted from PBMCs. The patient group derived from an endocrinology department in Xi'an, China.

The chain uses TRBV2 and TRBJ1-1; D is possibly TRBD1 (5 bases). Sequencing was performed on peripheral blood mononuclear cells (PBMCs), taken when the disease was refractory, from a patient treated with antithyroid drugs. The sequence derives from a female donor with Graves disease. CDR3 amino acids: CASFHAWGAFF. CDR3 DNA sequence: TGTGCCAGCTTCCACGCCTGGGGGGCTTTCTTT.